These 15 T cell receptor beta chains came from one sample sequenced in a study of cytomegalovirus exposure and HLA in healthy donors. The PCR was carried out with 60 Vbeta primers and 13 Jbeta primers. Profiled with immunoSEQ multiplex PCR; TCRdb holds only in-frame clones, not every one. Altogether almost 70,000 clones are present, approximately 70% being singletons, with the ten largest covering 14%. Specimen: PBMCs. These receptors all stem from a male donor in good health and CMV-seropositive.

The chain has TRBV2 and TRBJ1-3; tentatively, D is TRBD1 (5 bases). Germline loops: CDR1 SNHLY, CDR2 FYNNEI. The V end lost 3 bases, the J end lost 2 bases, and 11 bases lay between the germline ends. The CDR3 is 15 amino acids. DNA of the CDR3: TGTGCCAGCAGTGACAGGGCTTCGGCTGGAAACACCATATATTTT. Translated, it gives CASSDRASAGNTIYF.

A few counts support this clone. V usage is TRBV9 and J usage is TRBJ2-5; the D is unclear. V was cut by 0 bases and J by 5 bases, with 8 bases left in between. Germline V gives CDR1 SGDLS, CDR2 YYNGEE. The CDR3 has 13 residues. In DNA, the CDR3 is TGTGCCAGCAGCGTAGATAGCCGCGAGACCCAGTACTTC. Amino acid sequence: CASSVDSRETQYF. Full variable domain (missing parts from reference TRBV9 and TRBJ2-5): DSGVTQTPKHLITATGQRVTLRCSPRSGDLSVYWYQQSLDQGLQFLIQYYNGEERAKGNILERFSAQQFPDLHSELNLSSLELGDSALYFCASSVDSRETQYFGPGTRLLVL.

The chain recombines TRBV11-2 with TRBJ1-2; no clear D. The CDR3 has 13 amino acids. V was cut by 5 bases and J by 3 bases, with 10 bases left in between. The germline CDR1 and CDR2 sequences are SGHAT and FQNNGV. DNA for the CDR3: TGTGCCAGCAGCGTTACCCGGGACTATGGCTACACCTTC. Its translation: CASSVTRDYGYTF.

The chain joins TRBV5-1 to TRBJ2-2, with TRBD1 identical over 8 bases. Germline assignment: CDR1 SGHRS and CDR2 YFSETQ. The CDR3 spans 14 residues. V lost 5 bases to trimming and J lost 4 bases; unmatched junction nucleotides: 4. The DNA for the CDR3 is TGCGCCAGCAGTTTCACAGGGGGCACCGGGGAGCTGTTTTTT. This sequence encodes CASSFTGGTGELFF.

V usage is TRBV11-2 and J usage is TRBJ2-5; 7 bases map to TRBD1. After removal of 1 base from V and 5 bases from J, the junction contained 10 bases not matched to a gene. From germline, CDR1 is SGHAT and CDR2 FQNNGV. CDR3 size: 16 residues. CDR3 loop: CASSLAPSRGQETQYF. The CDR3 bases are TGTGCCAGCAGCTTAGCCCCGAGTAGGGGGCAGGAGACCCAGTACTTC.

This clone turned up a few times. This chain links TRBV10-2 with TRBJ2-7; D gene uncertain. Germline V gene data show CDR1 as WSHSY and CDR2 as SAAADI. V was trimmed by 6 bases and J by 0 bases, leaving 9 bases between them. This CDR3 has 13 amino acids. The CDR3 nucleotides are TGCGCCAGCAGCATAACTTCCTCCTACGAGCAGTACTTC. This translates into CASSITSSYEQYF.

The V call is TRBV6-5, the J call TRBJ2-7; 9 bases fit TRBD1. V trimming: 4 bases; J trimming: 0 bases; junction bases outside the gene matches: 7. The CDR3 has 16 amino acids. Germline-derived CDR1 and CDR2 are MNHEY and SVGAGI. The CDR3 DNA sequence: TGTGCCAGCAGTTCTGTGGGGACAGGGATCTCCTACGAGCAGTACTTC. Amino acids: CASSSVGTGISYEQYF.

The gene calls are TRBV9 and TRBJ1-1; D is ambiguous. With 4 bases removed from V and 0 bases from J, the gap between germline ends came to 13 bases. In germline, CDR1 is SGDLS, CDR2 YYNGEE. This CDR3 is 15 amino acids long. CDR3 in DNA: TGTGCCAGCAGCCCCCCGCTAGCCTTGAACACTGAAGCTTTCTTT. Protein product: CASSPPLALNTEAFF.

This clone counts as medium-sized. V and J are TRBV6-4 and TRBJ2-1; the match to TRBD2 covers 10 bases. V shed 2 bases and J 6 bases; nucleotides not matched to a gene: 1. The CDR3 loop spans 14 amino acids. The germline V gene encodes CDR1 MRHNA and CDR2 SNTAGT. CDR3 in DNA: TGTGCCAGCAGTGACGGGACTAGCGCCAATGAGCAGTTCTTC. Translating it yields CASSDGTSANEQFF.

The CDR3 sequence: CASRPWSIEQFF. In nucleotides, the CDR3 is TGTGCCAGCAGACCTTGGAGTATTGAGCAGTTCTTC. The chain employs TRBV7-9 and TRBJ2-1; no clear D. With 6 bases removed from V and 9 bases from J, the gap between germline ends came to 12 bases. This CDR3 is 12 amino acids long. Germline CDR1 SEHNR, CDR2 FQNEAQ (reference sequence).

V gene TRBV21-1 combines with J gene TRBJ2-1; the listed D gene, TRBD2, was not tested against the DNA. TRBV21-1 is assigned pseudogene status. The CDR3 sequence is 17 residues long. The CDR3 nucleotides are TGTGCCAGCAGCAAGCCCCAGCGGGAGTCGGGCTACAATGAGCAGTTCTTC. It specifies CASSKPQRESGYNEQFF.

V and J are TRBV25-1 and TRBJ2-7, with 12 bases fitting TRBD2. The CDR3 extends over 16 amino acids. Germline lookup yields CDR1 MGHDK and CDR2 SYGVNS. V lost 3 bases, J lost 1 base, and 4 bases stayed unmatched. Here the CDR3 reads CASSEGLAGGSYEQYF. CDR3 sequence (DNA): TGTGCCAGCAGTGAGGGCCTAGCGGGAGGGTCCTACGAGCAGTACTTC.

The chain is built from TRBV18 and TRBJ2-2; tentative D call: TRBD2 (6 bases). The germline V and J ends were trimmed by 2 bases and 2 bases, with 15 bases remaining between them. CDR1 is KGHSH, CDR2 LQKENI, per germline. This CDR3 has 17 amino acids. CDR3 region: CASSPREAVINTGELFF. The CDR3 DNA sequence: TGTGCCAGCTCACCAAGGGAGGCAGTAATAAACACCGGGGAGCTGTTTTTT.

CDR3 in DNA: TGCGCCAGCAGTCTGGTAGAGGGCGTGGGCGCCTACGAGCAGTACTTC. Its translation: CASSLVEGVGAYEQYF. The V gene is TRBV23-1, the J gene TRBJ2-7; TRBD2 is a possible D gene (5 bases). TRBV23-1 is recorded as an ORF, its role being uncertain. The CDR3 has 16 amino acids. The ends were cut back, 4 bases at V and 2 bases at J, with 18 bases in the middle.

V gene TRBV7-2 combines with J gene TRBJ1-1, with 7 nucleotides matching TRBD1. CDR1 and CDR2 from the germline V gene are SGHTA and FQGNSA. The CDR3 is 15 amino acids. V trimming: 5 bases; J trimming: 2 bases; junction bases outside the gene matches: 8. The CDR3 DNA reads TGTGCCAGCAGCCCTAAGGGGGCTAAAAACACTGAAGCTTTCTTT. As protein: CASSPKGAKNTEAFF.